This T cell receptor (beta chain) was documented in a study of naive and memory T cell subsets. Whole-study findings and limits: Gini index rose across naive, CM, EM and EMRA in CD4 and CD8. Over 95% of naive TCR sequences appeared only once after error correction, unlike memory subsets.

The beta constant-region primer was an equimolar mix of two oligonucleotides covering TRBC1 and TRBC2. Ligated cDNA was amplified by four rounds of PCR with nested alpha and beta constant-region primers and SP2. MiXCR, run by TCRdb on the UMI-ligation and nested PCR reads, gives a single entry per CDR3 protein. The profile shows 120,000 or so distinct CDR3 sequences, 36% of them singletons. CMV status came from CD4+ IFNgamma after overnight CMV lysate stimulation. With respect to this clonotype: The antigen is not known.

The CDR3 covers 18 residues. V shed 1 base and J 5 bases; nucleotides not matched to a gene: 15. The V gene's germline CDR1 is SGHVS and CDR2 FNYEAQ. Material: central memory CD4+ T cells from blood. The receptor was isolated from a human donor in good health. The chain uses TRBV7-6 and TRBJ2-7, with 9 bases that match TRBD1. The chain's CDR3 is CASSLGSRTGALFHEQYF. The CDR3, as DNA: TGTGCCAGCAGCTTAGGTAGCAGGACAGGGGCCCTCTTCCACGAGCAGTACTTC.